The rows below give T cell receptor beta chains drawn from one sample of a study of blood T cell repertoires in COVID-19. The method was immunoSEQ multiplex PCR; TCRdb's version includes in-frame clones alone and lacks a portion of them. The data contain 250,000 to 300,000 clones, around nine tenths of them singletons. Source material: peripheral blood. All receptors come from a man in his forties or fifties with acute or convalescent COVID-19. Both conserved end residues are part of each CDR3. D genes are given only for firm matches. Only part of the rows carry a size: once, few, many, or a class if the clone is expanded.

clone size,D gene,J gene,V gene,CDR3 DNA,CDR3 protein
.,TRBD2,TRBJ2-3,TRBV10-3,TGTGCCATCAGCCCCACTAGCGGGGGAAATACGCAGTATTTT,CAISPTSGGNTQYF
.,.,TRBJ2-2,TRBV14,TGTGCCAGCAGCCCCCAGACAGAAGGGGAGCTGTTTTTT,CASSPQTEGELFF
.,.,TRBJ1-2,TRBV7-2,TGTGCCAGCAGCTCCCTGACAGGAAACCTTAACTATGGCTACACCTTC,CASSSLTGNLNYGYTF
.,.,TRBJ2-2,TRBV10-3,TGTGCCACCTCCAGAACAGGGCAGTCGAACACCGGGGAGCTGTTTTTT,CATSRTGQSNTGELFF
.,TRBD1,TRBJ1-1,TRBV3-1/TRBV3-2,TGTGCCAGCAGCCCACAGGGGACCGTAACTGAAGCTTTCTTT,CASSPQGTVTEAFF
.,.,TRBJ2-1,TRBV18,TGTGCCAGCTCACCACCCGGACAGACAAACAATGAGCAGTTCTTC,CASSPPGQTNNEQFF
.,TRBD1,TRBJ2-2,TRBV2,TGTGCCACCGCGATACAGGGGCCTAACACCGGGGAGCTGTTTTTT,CATAIQGPNTGELFF
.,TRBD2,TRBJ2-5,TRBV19,TGTGCCAGCAGTAGCGGGGGGGCTGCGCAGACCCAGTACTTC,CASSSGGAAQTQYF
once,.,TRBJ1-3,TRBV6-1,TGTGCCAGCAGTGAGAAGAGGGTGGTGACCATATATTTT,CASSEKRVVTIYF
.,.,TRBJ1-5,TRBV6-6,TGTGCCAGCAGTTCTCAGGCGAAGGGCAATCAGCCCCAGCATTTT,CASSSQAKGNQPQHF
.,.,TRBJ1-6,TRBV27,TGTGCCAGCAGTTTTCCGAGGAGCTACGGTAATTCACCCCTCCACTTT,CASSFPRSYGNSPLHF
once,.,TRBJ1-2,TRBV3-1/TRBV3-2,TGTGCCAGCGGACACGACGAAGCTGCTGGCTACACCTTC,CASGHDEAAGYTF
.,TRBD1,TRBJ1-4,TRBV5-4,TGTGCCAGCAGCTTAACAGGGGGCAATGAAAAACTGTTTTTT,CASSLTGGNEKLFF
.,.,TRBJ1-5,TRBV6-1,TGTGCCAGCAGTGAGTGGGGCGGCAATCAGCCCCAGCATTTT,CASSEWGGNQPQHF
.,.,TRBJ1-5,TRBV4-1,TGCGCCAGCAGCCAAGATGAGAGGTTCCGGGGAAATCAGCCCCAGCATTTT,CASSQDERFRGNQPQHF
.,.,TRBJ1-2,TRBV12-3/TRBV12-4,TGTGCCAGCAGGGAGACCGCTGATGGCTACACCTTC,CASRETADGYTF
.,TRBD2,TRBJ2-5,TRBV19,TGTGCCAGTAGGACGGATAGCGGGGTGAAGACCCAGTACTTC,CASRTDSGVKTQYF
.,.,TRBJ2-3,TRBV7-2,TGTGCCAGCAGCCCCTTGAGGGGGATTAGCACAGATACGCAGTATTTT,CASSPLRGISTDTQYF
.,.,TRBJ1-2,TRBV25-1,TGTGCCAGCAGTGGAGGCAGATTCTACACCTTC,CASSGGRFYTF
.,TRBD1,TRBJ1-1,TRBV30,TGTGCCTGGAGTCGGGGACAGGGAAACACTGAAGCTTTCTTT,CAWSRGQGNTEAFF
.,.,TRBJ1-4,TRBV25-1,TGTGCCGTTTCCCCGGGGGTTCCCTCCGAAAAACTGTTTTTT,CAVSPGVPSEKLFF
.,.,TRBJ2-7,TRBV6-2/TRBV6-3,TGTGCCAGCAGTTCCCTCGGACACCTCGAGCAGTACTTC,CASSSLGHLEQYF
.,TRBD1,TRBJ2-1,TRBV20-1,TGCAGTGCTAGTGGGCCGGGGACAGTCTACAATGAGCAGTTCTTC,CSASGPGTVYNEQFF
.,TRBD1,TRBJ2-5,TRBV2,TGTGCCAGCAGGGACAGGGAGACCCAGTACTTC,CASRDRETQYF
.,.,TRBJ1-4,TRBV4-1,TGCGCCAGCACCCCGACGGACGGAGGAGGCGAAAAACTGTTTTTT,CASTPTDGGGEKLFF
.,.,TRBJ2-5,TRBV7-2,TGTGCCAGCAGCCTGGGGGGTCCCGAGACCCAGTACTTC,CASSLGGPETQYF
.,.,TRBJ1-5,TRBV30,TGTGCCTGGGATCTTTCGGGTCAGCCCCAGCATTTT,CAWDLSGQPQHF
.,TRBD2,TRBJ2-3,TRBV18,TGTGCCAGCTCACCGCTCTCTGAGAGCGGGGGGGGCCAGTATTTT,CASSPLSESGGGQYF
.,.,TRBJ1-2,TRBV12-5,TGTGCTAGTGGTCCGCGCGGCAGGGATCATGGCTACACCTTC,CASGPRGRDHGYTF
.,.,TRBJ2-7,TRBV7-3,TGTGCCAGCAGCTTAATTAGAAAGGACTCCGGAAGGAATGTGCAGTACTTC,CASSLIRKDSGRNVQYF
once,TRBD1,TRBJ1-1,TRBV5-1,TGCGCCAGCAGCCACCTGGGTATACAGGGGCAGAAGACTGAAGCTTTCTTT,CASSHLGIQGQKTEAFF
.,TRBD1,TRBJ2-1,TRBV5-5,TGTGCCAGCAGCTTGGCCATTGGACAGGGGTCCCATGAGCAGTTCTTC,CASSLAIGQGSHEQFF
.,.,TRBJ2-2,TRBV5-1,TGCGCCAGCAGCCTCGCTATGAACACCGGGGAGCTGTTTTTT,CASSLAMNTGELFF
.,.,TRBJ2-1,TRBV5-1,TGCGCCAGCTCCTTGACGGGGTTGCTGAATGAGCAGTTCTTC,CASSLTGLLNEQFF
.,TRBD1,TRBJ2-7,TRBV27,TGTGCCAGCAGTCCAACGGGGACAGGCTCCCTCTCCTACGAGCAGTACTTC,CASSPTGTGSLSYEQYF
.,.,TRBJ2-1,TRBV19,TGTGCCACGACGGGCTCCTACAATGAGCAGTTCTTC,CATTGSYNEQFF
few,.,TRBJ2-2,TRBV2,TGTGCCAGCAGCCTCGTCAGAAACACCGGGGAGCTGTTTTTT,CASSLVRNTGELFF
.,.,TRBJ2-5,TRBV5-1,TGCGCCAGCAGCTTGGGGCAGGCCCAAGAGACCCAGTACTTC,CASSLGQAQETQYF
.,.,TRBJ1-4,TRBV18,TGTGCCAGCCGGGACACAAATGAAAAACTGTTTTTT,CASRDTNEKLFF
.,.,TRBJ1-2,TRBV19,TGTGCCAGTAGCTCCGGGGACTATGGCTACACCTTC,CASSSGDYGYTF
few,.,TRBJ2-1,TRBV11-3,TGTGCCAGCAGCCCGGGCAACCTAGGGGACAATGAGCAGTTCTTC,CASSPGNLGDNEQFF
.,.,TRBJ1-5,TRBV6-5,TGTGCCAGCAGCCCAACCGGAGGGCAGCCCCAGCATTTT,CASSPTGGQPQHF
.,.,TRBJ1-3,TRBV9,TGTGCCAGCAGCTCCCCGGCAGGAAAGGTAACGTTGGCTGGAAACACCATATATTTT,CASSSPAGKVTLAGNTIYF
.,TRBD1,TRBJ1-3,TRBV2,TGTGCCAGCAGTGAACCCGGAGGGGGCCGGAACACCATATATTTT,CASSEPGGGRNTIYF
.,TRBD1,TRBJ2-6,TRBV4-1,TGCGCCAGCAGCCAAGAGGGGACTAGGGACAGGGGGCGGATCGGGGCCAACGTCCTGACTTTC,CASSQEGTRDRGRIGANVLTF
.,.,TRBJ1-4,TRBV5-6,TGTGCCAGCAGCTGGGCAGGTGAAAAACTGTTTTTT,CASSWAGEKLFF
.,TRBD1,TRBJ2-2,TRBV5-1,TGCGCCAGCAGCTTGGCGGGACAGGGTGCCGGGGAGCTGTTTTTT,CASSLAGQGAGELFF
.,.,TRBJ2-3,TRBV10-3,TGTGCCATCAGAGGGACTTTCGGCACAGATACGCAGTATTTT,CAIRGTFGTDTQYF